This TCR beta chain was identified in a study of OX40 agonist ivuxolimab in advanced cancers. This clone was observed a single time. The assay was immunoSEQ multiplex PCR, and TCRdb's table has in-frame clones only and misses some. The sample yields some 48,000 clones, around 79% seen once. This receptor was identified in an adult with an advanced solid tumor such as melanoma, head and neck, liver or kidney cancer. The sequenced sample was CD4+ or CD8+ T cells sorted from blood, obtained in a trial of the OX40 agonist ivuxolimab.

CDR3 DNA sequence: TGTGCCATCAGGGGGCTACAGGGATTTGAAGCTTTCTTT. Amino acid sequence: CAIRGLQGFEAFF. The rearrangement links TRBV10-3 to TRBJ1-1; D possibly corresponds to TRBD1 (6 bases). CDR1 and CDR2 from the germline V gene are ENHRY and SYGVKD. V shed 6 bases and J shed 7 bases, with 15 bases lying between them. The CDR3 totals 13 residues.